The 17 T cell receptor beta chains presented below share a single source sample, sequenced in a study of cytomegalovirus exposure and HLA in healthy donors. PCR involved 60 Vbeta and 13 Jbeta primers. Method: immunoSEQ multiplex PCR; TCRdb's copy keeps in-frame clones and lacks some. The table for this sample gives some 110,000 clones. Sequenced material: PBMCs. The receptors here all came from a man aged 40-50 years in good health and CMV-seropositive.

The rearrangement joins TRBV7-2 to TRBJ2-5; D may be TRBD2 (6 bases). The V and J ends lost 1 base and 4 bases respectively, with 13 bases between them. Germline values: CDR1 SGHTA, CDR2 FQGNSA. The CDR3 totals 15 residues. CDR3 region: CASSLGGGRGETQYF. As DNA, the CDR3 is TGTGCCAGCAGCTTAGGAGGAGGGCGTGGAGAGACCCAGTACTTC.

The V and J genes are TRBV7-8 and TRBJ2-3; D is perhaps TRBD1 (7 bases). Per germline, CDR1 SGHVS and CDR2 FQNEAQ. Trimming removed 7 bases from V and 8 bases from J, with 16 bases in between. This CDR3 region has 13 residues. CDR3 sequence: CASTQVEGATQYF. CDR3 coding DNA: TGTGCCAGCACCCAGGTGGAGGGGGCTACGCAGTATTTT.

The chain carries TRBV7-9 and TRBJ1-2; the D is unclear. Germline loops: CDR1 SEHNR, CDR2 FQNEAQ (reference sequence). The CDR3 consists of 12 residues. The V end was cut by 2 bases, the J end by 6 bases, with 7 bases between. The chain's CDR3 is CASSLSQNGYTF. Written as DNA, the CDR3 is TGTGCCAGCAGCTTAAGTCAGAATGGCTACACCTTC.

The chain is built from TRBV19 and TRBJ2-3; 13 positions match TRBD2. The V segment lost 5 bases and the J segment 3 bases; nucleotides outside the gene matches: 8. This CDR3 contains 17 residues. Germline V gives CDR1 LNHDA, CDR2 SQIVND (reference sequence). CDR3 coding DNA: TGTGCCAGTAGTGACTCAACTAGCGGGAGGGCTACAGATACGCAGTATTTT. Translated, it gives CASSDSTSGRATDTQYF.

The chain employs TRBV28 and TRBJ1-4; no clear D. Germline CDR1 is MDHEN and CDR2 is SYDVKM. Trimming removed 3 bases at V and 5 bases at J, with 10 bases between. This CDR3 has 14 amino acids. This CDR3 reads CASSFRGRNEKLFF. As DNA, the CDR3 is TGTGCCAGCAGTTTTCGAGGGAGGAATGAAAAACTGTTTTTT.

The V gene is TRBV13, the J gene TRBJ2-7, with a tentative D call TRBD2 (6 bases). Germline CDR1 PRHDT, CDR2 FYEKMQ (reference sequence). The CDR3 spans 16 residues. The V gene lost 0 bases and the J gene lost 3 bases, with 15 bases spanning the gap. CDR3: CASSLGLAGPNYEQYF. CDR3 DNA sequence: TGTGCCAGCAGCTTAGGCTTGGCGGGACCCAACTACGAGCAGTACTTC.

The V call is TRBV27, the J call TRBJ1-5; a weak D match, TRBD1 (5 bases). Germline assignment: CDR1 MNHEY and CDR2 SMNVEV (reference sequence). The CDR3 runs to 11 residues. V was cut by 11 bases and J by 5 bases, with 10 bases left in between. CDR3 protein: CAAGRYQPQHF. CDR3 DNA: TGTGCCGCAGGGCGCTATCAGCCCCAGCATTTT.

The chain uses TRBV27 and TRBJ1-1; TRBD1 aligns across 8 bases. CDR1 MNHEY and CDR2 SMNVEV come from the germline V gene (reference sequence). The V segment lost 3 bases and the J segment 3 bases; nucleotides outside the gene matches: 6. The CDR3 spans 15 residues. The CDR3 DNA reads TGTGCCAGCAGTTTTGCCCTGGACAGGGACACTGAAGCTTTCTTT. Residues: CASSFALDRDTEAFF.

The rearrangement joins TRBV18 to TRBJ1-2, with D unclear. Trimming took 3 bases from V and 0 from J, leaving 14 bases between them. The germline gives CDR1 KGHSH, CDR2 LQKENI. The CDR3 is made up of 16 amino acids. The CDR3 loop reads CASSPIPGSSNYGYTF. The CDR3, as DNA: TGTGCCAGCTCACCCATACCCGGGTCCTCTAACTATGGCTACACCTTC.

The gene calls are TRBV6-5 and TRBJ1-4; 11 bases agree with TRBD1. CDR1 and CDR2 from the germline V gene are MNHEY and SVGAGI. V trimming: 4 bases; J trimming: 6 bases; junction bases outside the gene matches: 4. The length of the CDR3 is 15 residues. The CDR3, as DNA: TGTGCCAGCAGTTCCCCGGGACAGGGGGATGAAAAACTGTTTTTT. Encoded protein: CASSSPGQGDEKLFF.

V and J are TRBV5-4 and TRBJ2-7, with D possibly matching TRBD2 (6 bases). Deletions cut 3 bases from V and 0 bases from J, with 13 bases between. There are 15 residues in the CDR3. The germline V gene has CDR1 SGHNT and CDR2 YYREEE (reference sequence). CDR3: CASSSGGTSSYEQYF. CDR3 coding DNA: TGTGCCAGCAGCTCCGGCGGGACGAGCTCCTACGAGCAGTACTTC.

The chain has TRBV5-1 and TRBJ1-1, with D possibly being TRBD1 (5 bases). From germline, CDR1 is SGHRS and CDR2 YFSETQ. The CDR3 covers 14 residues. The V and J ends lost 3 bases and 0 bases respectively, with 9 bases between them. CDR3 protein: CASSSTVMNTEAFF. CDR3 nucleotides: TGCGCCAGCAGCTCGACAGTGATGAACACTGAAGCTTTCTTT.

This sequence joins TRBV7-2 and TRBJ2-5, with D unresolved. Germline CDR1 SGHTA, CDR2 FQGNSA. This CDR3 is built from 14 residues. Trimming removed 1 base at V and 4 bases at J, with 10 bases between. The CDR3 is CASSLGSHGETQYF. The CDR3 DNA reads as TGTGCCAGCAGCTTAGGGTCCCACGGAGAGACCCAGTACTTC.

The chain carries TRBV7-2 and TRBJ1-1, with D perhaps matching TRBD1 (6 bases). Germline V lookup: CDR1 SGHTA, CDR2 FQGNSA. The V end lost 6 bases, the J end lost 0 bases, and 17 bases lay between the germline ends. The CDR3 consists of 16 residues. Here the CDR3 DNA reads TGTGCCAGCAGAAGAGACAGGACTCTCATGAACACTGAAGCTTTCTTT. Amino acids: CASRRDRTLMNTEAFF. Combining the CDR3 with reference TRBV7-2 and TRBJ1-1 gives the whole variable domain GAGVSQSPSNKVTEKGKDVELRCDPISGHTALYWYRQSLGQGLEFLIYFQGNSAPDKSGLPSDRFSAERTGGSVSTLTIQRTQQEDSAVYLCASRRDRTLMNTEAFFGQGTRLTVV.

The V gene is TRBV7-3, the J gene TRBJ2-1; D may be TRBD2 (6 bases). V lost 3 bases and J 6 bases, leaving 21 bases between the germline ends. The CDR3 covers 17 residues. In germline, CDR1 is SGHTA, CDR2 FQGTGA. The CDR3 loop reads CASSLTRPGVAGNEQFF. The DNA of the CDR3 is TGTGCCAGCAGCTTGACTCGGCCGGGAGTCGCGGGCAATGAGCAGTTCTTC.

This chain connects TRBV29-1 to TRBJ1-1; 11 positions match TRBD1. Germline V gene sequence: CDR1 SQVTM, CDR2 ANQGSEA. The CDR3 has 14 residues. V gave up 4 bases and J gave up 11 bases; unmatched junction bases: 12. The CDR3 DNA follows: TGCAGCGTTGGGGGCGGGACAGGGGGATTCGGGGCTTTCTTT. The encoded protein is CSVGGGTGGFGAFF.

The chain employs TRBV21-1 and TRBJ1-2; TRBD1 is taken as the D call from the table, unchecked against the DNA. TRBV21-1 represents a pseudogene. This CDR3 contains 16 residues. The CDR3 here is CASSASESGDRRGYTF. CDR3 nucleotides: TGTGCCAGCAGCGCAAGTGAATCCGGGGACAGACGGGGCTACACCTTC.